Shown below are 3 T cell receptor beta chains from a single sample sequenced in a study of CD8+ T cells in alopecia areata. cDNA prepared by RNA extraction and subsequent reverse transcription served as the template for sequencing. TCRdb keeps only in-frame clones here, not all; method: immunoSEQ multiplex PCR. This table holds some 170,000 clones, about 72% found once. The sample in question was CD8+ T cells sorted from blood, obtained at week 0. These receptors were taken from a human donor with alopecia areata.

Concerning this clone itself: The junction departs from the called germline gene at one end, perhaps through a read error. This chain's CDR3 is CANSPNTEAFF. Here the CDR3 DNA reads TGTGCCAACAGTCCGAACACTGAAGCTTTCTTT. The chain combines TRBV2 with TRBJ1-1; D call uncertain. In germline, CDR1 is SNHLY, CDR2 FYNNEI. This CDR3 is built from 11 residues.

This clone was picked up a small number of times. The chain is built from TRBV29-1 and TRBJ2-2; D is uncertain. V was cut by 5 bases and J by 4 bases, with 5 bases left in between. CDR1 and CDR2 (germline): SQVTM, ANQGSEA. The CDR3 is made up of 11 amino acids. CDR3 residues: CSVLSTGELFF. In DNA, the CDR3 is TGCAGCGTTTTAAGCACCGGGGAGCTGTTTTTT.

This sequence joins TRBV13 and TRBJ1-4; 9 positions match TRBD1. Germline CDR1 PRHDT, CDR2 FYEKMQ (reference sequence). This CDR3 contains 14 residues. V gave up 5 bases and J gave up 7 bases; unmatched junction bases: 5. Here the CDR3 reads CASSAGQGLEKLFF. Written as DNA, the CDR3 is TGTGCCAGCAGCGCGGGACAGGGACTTGAAAAACTGTTTTTT. Full variable domain (remainder filled in from reference TRBV13 and TRBJ1-4): AAGVIQSPRHLIKEKRETATLKCYPIPRHDTVYWYQQGPGQDPQFLISFYEKMQSDKGSIPDRFSAQQFSDYHSELNMSSLELGDSALYFCASSAGQGLEKLFFGSGTQLSVL.